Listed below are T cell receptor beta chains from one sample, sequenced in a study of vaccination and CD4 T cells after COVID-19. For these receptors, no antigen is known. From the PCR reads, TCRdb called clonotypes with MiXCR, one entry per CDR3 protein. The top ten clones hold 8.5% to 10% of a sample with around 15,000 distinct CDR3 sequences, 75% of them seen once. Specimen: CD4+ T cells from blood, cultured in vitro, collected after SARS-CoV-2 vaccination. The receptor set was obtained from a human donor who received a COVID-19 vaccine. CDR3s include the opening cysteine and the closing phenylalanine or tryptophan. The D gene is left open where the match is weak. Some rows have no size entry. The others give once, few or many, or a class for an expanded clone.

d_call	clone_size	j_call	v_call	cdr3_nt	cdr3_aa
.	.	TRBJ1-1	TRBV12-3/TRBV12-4	TGTGCCAGCAGTTTAATGCGTACGGGAACTGAAGCTTTCTTT	CASSLMRTGTEAFF
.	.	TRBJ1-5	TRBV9	TGTGCCAGCAGCGTGGAGGGGTCGGGTGGGCCCCAGCATTTT	CASSVEGSGGPQHF
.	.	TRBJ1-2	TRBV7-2	TGTGCCAGCAGCTTAGAAACAGGGCGAGAGGGCTACACCTTC	CASSLETGREGYTF
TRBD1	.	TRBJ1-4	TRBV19	TGTGCCAGTAGTCCCCCCGGACAGGGCCTTGGGGATGATGAAAAACTGTTTTTT	CASSPPGQGLGDDEKLFF
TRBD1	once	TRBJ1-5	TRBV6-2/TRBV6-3	TGTGCCAGCAGCCCAGCTTCGACAGGGAGCCTCAATCAGCCCCAGCATTTT	CASSPASTGSLNQPQHF
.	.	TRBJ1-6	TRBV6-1	TGTGCCAGCAGTGAAGGTAGCTCCTATAATTCACCCCTCCACTTT	CASSEGSSYNSPLHF
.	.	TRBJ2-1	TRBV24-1	TGTGCCACCAGTGATGCCCTATACAATGAGCAGTTCTTC	CATSDALYNEQFF
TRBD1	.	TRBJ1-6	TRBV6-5	TGTGCCAGCAGTTTACAGGGGGTTTTAAATTCACCCCTCCACTTT	CASSLQGVLNSPLHF
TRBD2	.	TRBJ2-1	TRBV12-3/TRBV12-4	TGTGCCAGCTCCAGGACTAGCGGGGGGACCGCGCTTGCTGAGCAGTTCTTC	CASSRTSGGTALAEQFF
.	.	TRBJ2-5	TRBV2	TGCGCCAGCAGCCAAGATACCCTAGTACGGGAGACCCAGTACTTC	CASSQDTLVRETQYF
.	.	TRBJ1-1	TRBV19	TGTGCCAGTAGGGTCCGAGCGCCTTGGGACACTGAAGCTTTCTTT	CASRVRAPWDTEAFF
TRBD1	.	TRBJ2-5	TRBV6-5	TGTGCCAGCAGTTACTCGAAGGGTTCCGGACAGGGTCAAGAGACCCAGTACTTC	CASSYSKGSGQGQETQYF
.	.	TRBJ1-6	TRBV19	TGTGCCAGTACTAAGCAGTTCGCCTATAATTCACCCCTCCACTTT	CASTKQFAYNSPLHF
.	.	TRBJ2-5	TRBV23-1	TGCGCCAGCGGGGGACTCCTGCACCAAGAGACCCAGTACTTC	CASGGLLHQETQYF
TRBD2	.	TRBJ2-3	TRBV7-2	TGTGCCAGCAGCTTTGCTAGCGGGGGCGACACAGATACGCAGTATTTT	CASSFASGGDTDTQYF
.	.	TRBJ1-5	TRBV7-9	TGTGCCAGCAGCTTAGGGTTCCAGCCCCAGCATTTT	CASSLGFQPQHF
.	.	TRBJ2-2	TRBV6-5	TGTGCCAGCAGTTACTCGGGCACCGGGGAGCTGTTTTTT	CASSYSGTGELFF
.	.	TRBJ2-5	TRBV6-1	TGTGCCAGCAGGCCAGGACAGGCGGGACAAGAGACCCAGTACTTC	CASRPGQAGQETQYF
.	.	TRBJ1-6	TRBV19	TGTGCCAGTAAGACCGGTAATAATTCACCCCTCCACTTT	CASKTGNNSPLHF
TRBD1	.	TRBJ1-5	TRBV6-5	TGTGCCAGCAGTTCAGGGGGCCCTAGTCAGCCCCAGCATTTT	CASSSGGPSQPQHF
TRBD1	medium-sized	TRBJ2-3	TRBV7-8	TGTGCCAGCAGCTTAGTGACAGGGCGAGAAACAGATACGCAGTATTTT	CASSLVTGRETDTQYF
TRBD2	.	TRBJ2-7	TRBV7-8	TGTGCCAGCAGCTTAGAAACGGGGGGTCCACCCGAGCAGTACTTC	CASSLETGGPPEQYF
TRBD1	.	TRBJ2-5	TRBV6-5	TGTGCCAGCAGTTACAGTAACCGACCGGGACAGCAAGAGACCCAGTACTTC	CASSYSNRPGQQETQYF
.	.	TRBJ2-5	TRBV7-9	TGTGCCAGCAGCTTATCAGAGACCCAGTACTTC	CASSLSETQYF
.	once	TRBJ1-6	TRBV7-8	TGTGCCAGCAGCCGGGAGGGATGCTCCTATAATTCACCCCTCCACTTT	CASSREGCSYNSPLHF
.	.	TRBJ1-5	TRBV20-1	TGCAGTGTTAAGCGAAAGGGTCAGCCCCAGCATTTT	CSVKRKGQPQHF
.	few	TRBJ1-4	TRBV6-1	TGTGCCAGCAGCCCTGCGGCTAGTGAAAAACTGTTTTTT	CASSPAASEKLFF
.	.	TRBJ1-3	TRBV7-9	TGTGCCAGCAGCTTGAGCGGGGGAAACACCATATATTTT	CASSLSGGNTIYF
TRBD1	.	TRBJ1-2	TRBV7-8	TGTGCCAGCAGCTTTACCGACAGGGAATATGGCTACACCTTC	CASSFTDREYGYTF
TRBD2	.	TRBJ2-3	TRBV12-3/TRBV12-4	TGTGCCAGCAGTTCCTCTAGCGGGGGGCCGAGAAGTATGGATTTT	CASSSSSGGPRSMDF
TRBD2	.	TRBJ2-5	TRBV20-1	TGCAGTGCTAGATACGGGGGGGCTGAGGAGACCCAGTACTTC	CSARYGGAEETQYF
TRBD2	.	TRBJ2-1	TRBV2	TGTGCCAGCAGTGAACTAGCGGGGGGGAATGAGCAGTTCTTC	CASSELAGGNEQFF
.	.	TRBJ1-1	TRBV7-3	TGTGCCAGCAGCTTGTCCGGAAAAGGGACTGAAGCTTTCTTT	CASSLSGKGTEAFF
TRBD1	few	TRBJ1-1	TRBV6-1	TGTGCCAGCAGTGAGGGGACAGGTTGGGGCCCGAAGGGTGAAGCTTTCTTT	CASSEGTGWGPKGEAFF
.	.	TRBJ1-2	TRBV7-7	TGTGCCAGCAGCTTAGTAGGTCAGGACTATGGCTACACCTTC	CASSLVGQDYGYTF
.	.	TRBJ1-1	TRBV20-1	TGCAGTGCTAGAGATCGACGACTCCTTGAACGGGCTTTCTTT	CSARDRRLLERAFF